This T cell receptor beta chain comes out of a study of blood T cell repertoires in COVID-19. Germline loops: CDR1 KGHSH, CDR2 LQKENI. V lost 5 bases, J lost 6 bases, and 10 bases stayed unmatched. This CDR3 is built from 16 residues. Profiled with immunoSEQ multiplex PCR; TCRdb holds only in-frame clones, not every one. The sample consists of a few hundred thousand clones, roughly 90% of them appearing once. The receptor comes from a woman younger than 45 with COVID-19, enrolled during active disease. Sequenced input: peripheral blood. The chain is built from TRBV18 and TRBJ2-2, with 9 bases matching TRBD1. Written as DNA, the CDR3 is TGTGCCAGCTCAGGACCGGGACAGGGAGAGGCCGGGGAGCTGTTTTTT. It translates to CASSGPGQGEAGELFF.